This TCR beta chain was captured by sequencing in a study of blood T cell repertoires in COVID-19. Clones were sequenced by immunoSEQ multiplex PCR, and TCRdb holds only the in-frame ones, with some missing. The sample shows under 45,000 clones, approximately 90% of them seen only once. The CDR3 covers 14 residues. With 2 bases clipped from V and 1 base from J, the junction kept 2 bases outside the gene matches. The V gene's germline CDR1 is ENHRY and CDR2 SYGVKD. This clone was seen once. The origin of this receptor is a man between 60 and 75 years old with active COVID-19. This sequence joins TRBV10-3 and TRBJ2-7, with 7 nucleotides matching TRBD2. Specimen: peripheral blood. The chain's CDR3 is CAISEASGSYEQYF. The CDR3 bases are TGTGCCATCAGTGAGGCTAGCGGTTCCTACGAGCAGTACTTC.